Here is one T cell receptor beta chain with its context. Here immunoSEQ multiplex PCR was the method, and the copy in TCRdb shows in-frame clones only, minus some. In the table there are around 300,000 clones, around 83% of which are singletons. The source of the sample is a study of blood T cell repertoires in COVID-19. Study summary: Sources were T cells, B-cell-depleted T cells, or PBMCs; the material itself was cDNA or gDNA.

From germline, CDR1 is MNHEY and CDR2 SVGAGI. V was cut by 3 bases and J by 9 bases, with 9 bases left in between. The CDR3 contains 12 residues. J is TRBJ2-1 and V is TRBV6-5, with TRBD2 as a possible D gene (6 bases). The TCR originated in a man younger than 40 with active or convalescent COVID-19. The sequencing input was peripheral blood. The CDR3 sequence: CASSYRAGEQFF. CDR3 bases: TGTGCCAGCAGTTATAGAGCGGGTGAGCAGTTCTTC.